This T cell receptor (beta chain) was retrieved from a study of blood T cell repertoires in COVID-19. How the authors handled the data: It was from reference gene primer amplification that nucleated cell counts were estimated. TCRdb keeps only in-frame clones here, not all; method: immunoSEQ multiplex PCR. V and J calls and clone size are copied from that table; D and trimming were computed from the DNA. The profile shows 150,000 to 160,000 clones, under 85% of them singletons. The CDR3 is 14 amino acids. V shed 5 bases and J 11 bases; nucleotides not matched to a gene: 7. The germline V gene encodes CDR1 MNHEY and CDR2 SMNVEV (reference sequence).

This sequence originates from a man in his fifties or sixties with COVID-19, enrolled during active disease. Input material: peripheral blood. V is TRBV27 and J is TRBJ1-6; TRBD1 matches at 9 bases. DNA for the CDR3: TGTGCCAGCAGTGTTGGACAGGGGAGAACACCCCTCCACTTT. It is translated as CASSVGQGRTPLHF.